Listed below are T cell receptor beta chains from one sample, sequenced in a study of PD-1 blockade in classical Hodgkin lymphoma. Here immunoSEQ multiplex PCR was the method, and the copy in TCRdb shows in-frame clones only, minus some. The sample lists nearly 55,000 clones; over 75% were seen once. The specimen comprised peripheral blood mononuclear cells (PBMCs), sampled at baseline. The origin of the receptors is a human donor with classical Hodgkin lymphoma. Both conserved end residues are part of each CDR3. A D gene is named only where the DNA matches it firmly. Size is stated for part of the rows, as once, few or many counts, or as a class when the clone is expanded.

v_call	j_call	d_call	clone_size	cdr3_aa	cdr3_nt
TRBV29-1	TRBJ1-1	-	-	CSVGRTLDGEAFF	TGCAGCGTTGGAAGGACACTCGACGGTGAAGCTTTCTTT
TRBV19	TRBJ1-5	-	-	CASSIEVRNQPQHF	TGTGCCAGTAGTATCGAGGTGCGCAATCAGCCCCAGCATTTT
TRBV11-2	TRBJ2-6	-	-	CASSLFYETLGANVLTF	TGTGCCAGCAGCTTATTCTATGAGACTCTGGGGGCCAACGTCCTGACTTTC
TRBV11-2	TRBJ2-2	-	-	CASRLNTGELFF	TGTGCCAGCCGGCTGAACACCGGGGAGCTGTTTTTT
TRBV4-1	TRBJ2-1	TRBD2	once	CASSQVIAGVLMQSEQFF	TGCGCCAGCAGCCAAGTGATAGCGGGCGTCTTGATGCAATCGGAGCAGTTCTTC
TRBV30	TRBJ1-4	TRBD1	-	CAGGRDSHKLFF	TGTGCCGGAGGCCGGGACAGTCACAAACTGTTTTTT
TRBV7-2	TRBJ2-1	TRBD2	once	CASSWTSGRYNEQFF	TGTGCCAGCAGCTGGACTAGCGGGAGGTACAATGAGCAGTTCTTC
TRBV11-2	TRBJ1-2	-	few	CASSRQGGNYGYTF	TGTGCCAGCAGCCGCCAAGGGGGTAACTATGGCTACACCTTC
TRBV7-6	TRBJ1-1	-	-	CASSSNLAGGTEAFF	TGTGCCAGCAGCTCAAACCTCGCGGGGGGCACTGAAGCTTTCTTT
TRBV11-2	TRBJ2-7	-	-	CASSSMPGDEQYF	TGTGCCAGCAGCTCAATGCCGGGGGACGAGCAGTACTTC
TRBV30	TRBJ1-1	-	-	CAWRPPDTNTEAFF	TGTGCCTGGAGACCCCCGGACACCAACACTGAAGCTTTCTTT
TRBV4-3	TRBJ2-1	-	-	CASSQFTGPDEQFF	TGCGCCAGCAGCCAATTTACGGGACCCGATGAGCAGTTCTTC
TRBV27	TRBJ1-1	-	-	CASSLSPTANTEAFF	TGTGCCAGCAGTTTATCTCCGACAGCCAACACTGAAGCTTTCTTT
TRBV6-6	TRBJ1-4	-	-	CASSRGDSEKLFF	TGTGCCAGCAGTCGAGGCGACTCCGAAAAACTGTTTTTT
TRBV10-3	TRBJ2-1	TRBD1	few	CAASGGTGSYNEQFF	TGTGCCGCTTCCGGGGGGACAGGGTCCTACAATGAGCAGTTCTTC
TRBV9	TRBJ1-2	TRBD1	-	CASSVGGTGAKYGYTF	TGTGCCAGCAGCGTAGGTGGAACAGGGGCAAAATATGGCTACACCTTC
TRBV25-1	TRBJ1-1	-	few	CASSEVQGPPSNTEAFF	TGTGCCAGCAGTGAAGTCCAGGGTCCTCCCTCGAACACTGAAGCTTTCTTT
TRBV6-5	TRBJ1-3	TRBD1	once	CASSSPPDRATYTIYF	TGTGCCAGCAGTTCTCCTCCGGACAGGGCTACTTACACCATATATTTT
TRBV7-8	TRBJ2-5	-	-	CASSRWKAERETQYF	TGTGCCAGCAGCCGATGGAAGGCAGAGCGAGAGACCCAGTACTTC
TRBV7-9	TRBJ1-1	-	-	CASSFAGEAFF	TGTGCCAGCAGCTTTGCCGGTGAAGCTTTCTTT
TRBV2	TRBJ1-1	-	-	CASSVRGDTEAFF	TGTGCCAGCAGTGTCCGGGGGGACACTGAAGCTTTCTTT
TRBV9	TRBJ1-3	-	-	CASSVALTGDHSGNTIYF	TGTGCCAGCAGCGTAGCTTTGACAGGCGACCACTCTGGAAACACCATATATTTT
TRBV4-2	TRBJ1-2	TRBD1	-	CASSQDGGTVYGYTF	TGTGCCAGCAGCCAAGATGGCGGGACAGTTTATGGCTACACCTTC
TRBV6-4	TRBJ1-5	-	-	CASSVEDQPQHF	TGTGCCAGCAGCGTCGAGGATCAGCCCCAGCATTTT
TRBV9	TRBJ2-3	-	-	CASSVGRDRSTDTQYF	TGTGCCAGCAGCGTAGGTCGGGACCGAAGCACAGATACGCAGTATTTT
TRBV29-1	TRBJ2-3	-	-	CSVARGGTDTQYF	TGCAGCGTTGCGCGAGGGGGCACAGATACGCAGTATTTT
TRBV11-3	TRBJ2-7	TRBD2	-	CASSLDRREDRPSDEQYF	TGTGCCAGCAGCTTAGATCGGCGGGAGGATCGGCCGAGCGACGAGCAGTACTTC
TRBV19	TRBJ2-7	-	-	CASSWRDRRYEQYF	TGTGCCAGTAGTTGGCGGGACAGACGCTACGAGCAGTACTTC
TRBV29-1	TRBJ2-3	TRBD1	-	CSSPGQRDTDTQYF	TGCAGCAGCCCGGGACAGCGAGACACAGATACGCAGTATTTT
TRBV7-2	TRBJ2-5	-	-	CASSFSGTSGETQYF	TGTGCCAGCAGCTTTTCGGGTACCAGTGGGGAGACCCAGTACTTC
TRBV7-9	TRBJ2-7	-	-	CASSLPGGGSEQYF	TGTGCCAGCAGCTTACCCGGGGGAGGCAGCGAGCAGTACTTC
TRBV7-8	TRBJ2-1	-	-	CASSWYNEQFF	TGTGCCAGCAGCTGGTACAATGAGCAGTTCTTC
TRBV25-1	TRBJ2-1	-	-	CASSGSGTAYNEQFF	TGTGCCAGCAGTGGATCCGGGACTGCATACAATGAGCAGTTCTTC
TRBV10-3	TRBJ1-4	TRBD1	few	CAISDRDSNEKLFF	TGTGCCATCAGCGACCGGGACAGTAATGAAAAACTGTTTTTT
TRBV14	TRBJ2-7	TRBD2	-	CASSPQTSDSYEQYF	TGTGCCAGCAGCCCTCAGACTAGCGACTCCTACGAGCAGTACTTC
TRBV10-1	TRBJ1-5	-	-	CASSESYGSTQHF	TGCGCCAGCAGTGAGTCGTACGGCTCGACCCAGCATTTT
TRBV30	TRBJ1-5	TRBD1	-	CAWSQGDQPQHF	TGTGCCTGGAGTCAGGGGGATCAGCCCCAGCATTTT
TRBV18	TRBJ1-5	TRBD1	-	CASSRTGGDQPQHF	TGTGCCAGCTCACGAACAGGGGGCGATCAGCCCCAGCATTTT
TRBV7-9	TRBJ2-3	-	few	CASSPSGTPVGTQYF	TGTGCCAGCAGCCCATCCGGGACCCCCGTCGGTACGCAGTATTTT
TRBV4-3	TRBJ1-5	-	-	CASSQYSGLNQPQHF	TGCGCCAGCAGCCAGTACTCAGGGTTGAATCAGCCCCAGCATTTT
TRBV19	TRBJ2-1	TRBD2	-	CASSIDRLAGPYNEQFF	TGTGCCAGTAGTATAGATCGCCTAGCGGGGCCCTACAATGAGCAGTTCTTC
TRBV4-3	TRBJ2-1	TRBD1	-	CASRSRDRGDNEQFF	TGCGCCAGCCGCTCCCGGGACAGGGGTGACAATGAGCAGTTCTTC
TRBV7-2	TRBJ1-1	-	-	CASSFLNTEAFF	TGTGCCAGCAGCTTCTTGAACACTGAAGCTTTCTTT
TRBV27	TRBJ1-1	-	-	CASSFARTTEAFF	TGTGCCAGCAGTTTCGCACGGACCACTGAAGCTTTCTTT
TRBV30	TRBJ2-2	-	-	CAWSVPGTGELFF	TGTGCCTGGAGTGTGCCGGGCACCGGGGAGCTGTTTTTT
TRBV6-6	TRBJ1-5	TRBD1	-	CASSLQGLKPQHF	TGTGCCAGCAGCCTACAGGGGTTGAAGCCCCAGCATTTT
TRBV27	TRBJ2-1	-	-	CASSLWGEQFF	TGTGCCAGCAGCCTTTGGGGTGAGCAGTTCTTC
TRBV30	TRBJ1-4	TRBD1	-	CAWSVSDRGELFF	TGTGCCTGGAGTGTATCGGACAGGGGCGAACTGTTTTTT
TRBV7-2	TRBJ1-2	-	-	CASSDGLQTTYGYTF	TGTGCCAGCAGCGACGGCTTGCAGACGACCTATGGCTACACCTTC